The 22 T cell receptor beta chains below all came from one sample that was sequenced in a study of T-cell reconstitution after alpha-beta-depleted transplantation in children. For TCRbeta, the library was prepared with unique molecular identifiers. TCRdb recomputed calls from the PCR reads with MiXCR, one row per CDR3 protein. The table shows 450,000 to 550,000 distinct CDR3 sequences, with over 10% occurring only once. Sample: PBMCs, mostly from graft donor cells, taken 180 days after TCRalphabeta/CD19-depleted stem cell transplant. All receptors derive from a female patient between 2 and 15 years old who had a stem cell transplant for aplastic anemia, so the T cells may come from the graft donor.

This clonotype was picked up a small number of times. The chain is built from TRBV19 and TRBJ1-5; D call uncertain. Germline CDR1 LNHDA, CDR2 SQIVND (reference sequence). The V and J ends lost 6 bases and 1 base respectively, with 10 bases between them. This CDR3 region has 14 residues. The CDR3 nucleotides are TGTGCCAGTAGCTGGGCATGGAGCAATCAGCCCCAGCATTTT. Its translation is CASSWAWSNQPQHF.

The sample holds a few counts of this clonotype. The chain links TRBV27 to TRBJ2-7; 9 bases map to TRBD1. The ends lost 1 base at V and 5 bases at J; junction bases unmatched: 6. Per germline, CDR1 MNHEY and CDR2 SMNVEV (reference sequence). This CDR3 is built from 15 residues. The DNA of the CDR3 is TGTGCCAGCAGTTTATATATGGGACAGGGCGACGAGCAGTACTTC. It translates to CASSLYMGQGDEQYF.

The chain employs TRBV7-9 and TRBJ2-5; no clear D. This CDR3 region has 15 residues. Germline assignment: CDR1 SEHNR and CDR2 FQNEAQ (reference sequence). Trimming stripped 2 bases from V and 1 base from J, with 11 bases between. CDR3 nucleotide sequence: TGTGCCAGCAGCTTATTAACAGCCGTCCAAGAGACCCAGTACTTC. It is translated as CASSLLTAVQETQYF.

This clonotype was seen more than once but under ten times. This chain uses TRBV7-2 with TRBJ2-7, with D perhaps matching TRBD1 or TRBD2 (6 bases each). This CDR3 comprises 15 residues. Looked up from germline, CDR1 is SGHTA and CDR2 is FQGNSA. Trimming pared 0 bases from V and 6 bases from J, leaving 15 bases between. The CDR3 bases are TGTGCCAGCAGCTTAGCGGGGGGCAGGTCGCTCGAGCAGTACGTC. Protein sequence: CASSLAGGRSLEQYV.

The V gene is TRBV4-3, the J gene TRBJ1-2; weak D call: TRBD1 (5 bases). CDR1 and CDR2 (germline): LGHNA, YSLEER. There are 14 residues in the CDR3. Trimming removed 0 bases at V and 1 base at J, with 6 bases between. The CDR3 region has the DNA TGCGCCAGCAGCCAAGACAGGGTTAACTATGGCTACACCTTC. This sequence encodes CASSQDRVNYGYTF.

This clonotype was recorded a few times. The CDR3: CSAKQPYSNQPQHF. CDR3 coding DNA: TGCAGTGCTAAACAGCCATATAGCAATCAGCCCCAGCATTTT. The gene calls are TRBV20-1 and TRBJ1-5; D is unclear. The CDR3 has 14 residues. Germline V gives CDR1 DFQATT, CDR2 SNEGSKA (reference sequence). V gave up 4 bases and J gave up 0 bases, with 10 bases separating them.

J is TRBJ1-3 and V is TRBV12-3 or TRBV12-4, with 7 bases aligning to TRBD1. This CDR3 comprises 15 residues. With 8 bases clipped from V and 1 base from J, the junction kept 8 bases outside the gene matches. This chain's CDR3 is CASATGLRSGNTIYF. CDR3 nucleotide sequence: TGTGCCAGCGCGACAGGGTTGAGGTCTGGAAACACCATATATTTT.

This clonotype showed up many times. This rearrangement joins TRBV5-6 to TRBJ1-2; TRBD1 matches 7 bases. The CDR3 is 13 amino acids. The trim removed 6 bases at V and 4 bases at J, leaving 6 bases unmatched. In germline, CDR1 is SGHDT, CDR2 YYEEEE. The CDR3 DNA reads as TGTGCCAGCATCAGAGGGGGCGGCTATGGCTACACCTTC. It yields the protein CASIRGGGYGYTF. The variable domain in full, with the rest retrieved from reference TRBV5-6 and TRBJ1-2, is DAGVTQSPTHLIKTRGQQVTLRCSPKSGHDTVSWYQQALGQGPQFIFQYYEEEERQRGNFPDRFSGHQFPNYSSELNVNALLLGDSALYLCASIRGGGYGYTFGSGTRLTVV.

This clonotype has just a few counts. The chain carries TRBV7-9 and TRBJ1-5; D gene unclear. V lost 5 bases and J lost 0, with 14 bases in between. The V gene's germline CDR1 is SEHNR and CDR2 FQNEAQ (reference sequence). CDR3 size: 16 residues. The CDR3 sequence is CASSPAPRDSNQPQHF. CDR3 nucleotide sequence: TGTGCCAGCAGCCCCGCACCAAGGGATAGCAATCAGCCCCAGCATTTT.

This clonotype has ten or more counts. The V and J genes are TRBV18 and TRBJ2-5, with 7 bases aligning to TRBD1. Unmatched junction bases numbered 9, after V lost 3 bases and J lost 2 bases. The CDR3 has 16 residues. Germline V CDR1 and CDR2: KGHSH, LQKENI. The CDR3 spells CASSPTAGTAQETQYF. The CDR3 region has the DNA TGTGCCAGCTCACCCACCGCCGGGACAGCTCAAGAGACCCAGTACTTC.

The sample holds many counts of this clonotype. The chain recombines TRBV12-3 or TRBV12-4 with TRBJ2-7; TRBD2 agrees at 8 bases. The trim removed 4 bases at V and 3 bases at J, leaving 5 bases unmatched. The CDR3 totals 14 residues. The CDR3 reads CASSYREGHYEQYV. In DNA, the CDR3 is TGTGCCAGCAGTTACCGGGAGGGGCACTACGAGCAGTACGTC.

The chain couples TRBV18 to TRBJ1-1, with unresolved D. The CDR3 runs 15 residues. Trimming shortened V by 5 bases and J by 0 bases, and 13 bases separated the two germline ends. Germline-derived CDR1 and CDR2 are KGHSH and LQKENI. Here the CDR3 reads CASSKGSTLNTEAFF. CDR3 sequence (DNA): TGTGCCAGCTCAAAAGGCAGTACCTTGAACACTGAAGCTTTCTTT. The whole variable domain, filled in from reference TRBV18 and TRBJ1-1, reads NAGVMQNPRHLVRRRGQEARLRCSPMKGHSHVYWYRQLPEEGLKFMVYLQKENIIDESGMPKERFSAEFPKEGPSILRIQQVVRGDSAAYFCASSKGSTLNTEAFFGQGTRLTVV.

The gene calls are TRBV15 and TRBJ2-1; 13 nucleotides align to TRBD2. This CDR3 is 16 amino acids long. CDR1 and CDR2 from the germline V gene are LNHNV and YYDKDF (reference sequence). With V trimmed by 0 bases and J by 9 bases, 5 bases remained unmatched. The CDR3 coding sequence is TGTGCCACCAGCAGAGATTTACTAGCGGGAGGGGTTGAGCAGTTCTTC. Protein product: CATSRDLLAGGVEQFF.

The rearrangement joins TRBV28 to TRBJ2-7, with 9 bases fitting TRBD1. J was trimmed by 2 bases and V by 6 bases; bases with no gene match: 8. The CDR3 loop spans 15 amino acids. CDR1 is MDHEN and CDR2 is SYDVKM in the germline V gene. The CDR3 sequence is CASRGTGGGAYEQYV. As DNA, the CDR3 is TGTGCCAGCAGGGGCACAGGGGGCGGCGCCTACGAGCAGTACGTC.

The chain is built from TRBV4-3 and TRBJ2-1; no clear D gene. This CDR3 is 16 amino acids long. Germline loops: CDR1 LGHNA, CDR2 YSLEER. Deletions cut 3 bases from V and 6 bases from J, with 18 bases between. CDR3 sequence reads: CASSHSSRPLSNEQFF. DNA for the CDR3: TGCGCCAGCAGCCATAGTTCTAGGCCCCTAAGCAATGAGCAGTTCTTC.

The V call is TRBV7-8, the J call TRBJ1-1, with D unclear. The length of the CDR3 is 19 residues. Germline-derived CDR1 and CDR2 are SGHVS and FQNEAQ. V lost 4 bases and J lost 0, with 24 bases in between. The DNA for the CDR3 is TGTGCCAGCAGCTCCCGGGTAAGATACCCGACATCCCTGAACACTGAAGCTTTCTTT. Translating it yields CASSSRVRYPTSLNTEAFF.

This clonotype was observed a few times. This chain links TRBV7-3 with TRBJ2-1; D is unresolved. V was cut by 0 bases and J by 7 bases, with 7 bases left in between. Germline values: CDR1 SGHTA, CDR2 FQGTGA. This CDR3 has 13 amino acids. This chain's CDR3 is CASSLTRVNEQFF. CDR3 DNA sequence: TGTGCCAGCAGCTTAACCCGCGTGAATGAGCAGTTCTTC.

This rearrangement joins TRBV6-2 or TRBV6-3 to TRBJ1-5; unclear D gene. The germline V gene encodes CDR1 MNHEY and CDR2 SVGEGT. CDR3 length: 14 residues. V lost 2 bases to trimming and J lost 7 bases, with 12 bases between them. The CDR3 reads CASSYDPGGQPQHF. The CDR3 bases are TGTGCCAGCAGTTACGATCCCGGAGGACAGCCCCAGCATTTT.

There are a few counts of this clonotype. The rearrangement joins TRBV18 to TRBJ1-5, with D unclear. The CDR3 contains 14 residues. The ends were cut back, 2 bases at V and 1 base at J, with 6 bases in the middle. The germline CDR1 and CDR2 sequences are KGHSH and LQKENI. CDR3 amino acids: CASSPSYSNQPQHF. Here the CDR3 DNA reads TGTGCCAGCTCACCATCTTACAGCAATCAGCCCCAGCATTTT. Based on the CDR3 plus reference TRBV18 and TRBJ1-5, the full variable domain is NAGVMQNPRHLVRRRGQEARLRCSPMKGHSHVYWYRQLPEEGLKFMVYLQKENIIDESGMPKERFSAEFPKEGPSILRIQQVVRGDSAAYFCASSPSYSNQPQHFGDGTRLSIL.

This clonotype was counted at least ten times. V and J are TRBV7-9 and TRBJ1-1, with TRBD1 matching 8 bases. The J segment lost 3 bases and the V segment lost 4 bases, leaving 4 bases of the junction unmatched. Germline-derived CDR1 and CDR2 are SEHNR and FQNEAQ (reference sequence). This CDR3 spans 14 amino acids. This CDR3 is CASSSQGAHTEAFF. The CDR3, as DNA: TGTGCCAGCAGCTCCCAGGGGGCGCACACTGAAGCTTTCTTT.

This clonotype was counted at least ten times. The V call is TRBV28, the J call TRBJ1-5; D is ambiguous. Germline CDR1 MDHEN, CDR2 SYDVKM. The germline V and J ends were trimmed by 2 bases and 3 bases, with 11 bases remaining between them. The CDR3 has 15 residues. The CDR3 bases are TGTGCCAGCAGTTTAAGGTCATCCCTCAATCAGCCCCAGCATTTT. Translation gives CASSLRSSLNQPQHF.

This chain connects TRBV20-1 to TRBJ2-1; D is possibly TRBD2 (7 bases). From germline, CDR1 is DFQATT and CDR2 SNEGSKA (reference sequence). CDR3 length: 16 residues. V gave up 3 bases and J gave up 0 bases, with 15 bases separating them. In DNA form, the CDR3 reads TGCAGTGCTAGCGGGGGGCCAGCCAGCTCCTACAATGAGCAGTTCTTC. As protein: CSASGGPASSYNEQFF.